The following is a T cell receptor (beta chain) sequence with its context. The antigen is not known. With 60 Vbeta and 13 Jbeta primers, the PCR was carried out. Sequencing used immunoSEQ multiplex PCR; TCRdb keeps in-frame clones, though not all of them. In the table there are approximately 160,000 clones, roughly 80% of which are singletons. These data originate in a study of cytomegalovirus exposure and HLA in healthy donors. V lost 1 base, J lost 7 bases, and 13 bases lay in between. The CDR3 totals 14 residues. Germline V gene sequence: CDR1 LNHNV, CDR2 YYDKDF (reference sequence). Study-level findings and limits: One variant, a missense change in DCLRE1C, was linked in a later analysis to TCR beta V- and J-gene trimming. Later analysis suggested most CMV-associated TCR beta chains were HLA-restricted. Earlier findings revealed that most TCR beta V segments proved productive either about 90% or about 30% of the time.

This chain joins TRBV15 and TRBJ1-1; D is ambiguous. Sequenced material: PBMCs. This clonotype originated in a man over 45 in good health and CMV-seropositive. CDR3 region: CATSRVLGRDEAFF. The CDR3 nucleotides are TGTGCCACCAGCAGAGTTCTGGGCAGAGATGAAGCTTTCTTT. Supplemented by reference TRBV15 and TRBJ1-1, the full variable domain reads DAMVIQNPRYQVTQFGKPVTLSCSQTLNHNVMYWYQQKSSQAPKLLFHYYDKDFNNEADTPDNFQSRRPNTSFCFLDIRSPGLGDTAMYLCATSRVLGRDEAFFGQGTRLTVV.